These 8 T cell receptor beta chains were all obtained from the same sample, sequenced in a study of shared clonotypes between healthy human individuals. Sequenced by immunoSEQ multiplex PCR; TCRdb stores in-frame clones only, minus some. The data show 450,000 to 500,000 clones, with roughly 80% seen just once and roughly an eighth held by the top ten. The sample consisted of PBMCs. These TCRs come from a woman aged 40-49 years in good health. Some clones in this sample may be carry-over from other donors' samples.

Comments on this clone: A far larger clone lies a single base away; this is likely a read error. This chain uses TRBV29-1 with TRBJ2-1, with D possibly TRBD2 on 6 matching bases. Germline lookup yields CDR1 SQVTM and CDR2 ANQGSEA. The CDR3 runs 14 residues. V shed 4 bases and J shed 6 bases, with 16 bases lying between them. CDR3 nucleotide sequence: TGCAGCGTTGCCGAACTAGCCCCTTCCAATGAGCAGTTCTTC. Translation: CSVAELAPSNEQFF.

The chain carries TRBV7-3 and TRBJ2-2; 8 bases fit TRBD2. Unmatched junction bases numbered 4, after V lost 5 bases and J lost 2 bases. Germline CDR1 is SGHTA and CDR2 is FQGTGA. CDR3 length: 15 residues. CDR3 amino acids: CASSPTSANTGELFF. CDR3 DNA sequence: TGTGCCAGCAGCCCGACTAGCGCCAACACCGGGGAGCTGTTTTTT. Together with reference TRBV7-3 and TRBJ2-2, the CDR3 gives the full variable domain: GAGVSQTPSNKVTEKGKYVELRCDPISGHTALYWYRQSLGQGPEFLIYFQGTGAADDSGLPNDRFFAVRPEGSVSTLKIQRTERGDSAVYLCASSPTSANTGELFFGEGSRLTVL.

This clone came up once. In DNA, the CDR3 is TGTGCCAGCAGTCATCAGGGATCTCTCCTCTACGAGCAGTACTTC. Translation: CASSHQGSLLYEQYF. The chain is built from TRBV6-5 and TRBJ2-7; D is perhaps TRBD1 (5 bases). Germline loops: CDR1 MNHEY, CDR2 SVGAGI. The CDR3 sequence is 15 residues long. With 5 bases removed from V and 3 bases from J, the gap between germline ends came to 17 bases.

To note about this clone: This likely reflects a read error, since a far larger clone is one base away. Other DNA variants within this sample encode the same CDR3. The CDR3 DNA follows: TGTGCCAGCAGTTTAACCGGGGGGCCAGGCACTGAAGCTTTCTTT. Its protein is CASSLTGGPGTEAFF. The J gene is TRBJ1-1, the V gene TRBV7-3; D is perhaps TRBD1 (6 bases). Germline lookup yields CDR1 SGHTA and CDR2 FQGTGA. The CDR3 contains 15 residues.

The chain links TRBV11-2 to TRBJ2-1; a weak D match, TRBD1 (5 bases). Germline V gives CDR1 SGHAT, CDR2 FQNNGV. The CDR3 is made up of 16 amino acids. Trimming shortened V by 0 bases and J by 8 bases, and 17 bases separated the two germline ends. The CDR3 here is CASSLDGQGSVDEQFF. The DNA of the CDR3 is TGTGCCAGCAGCTTAGACGGGCAGGGTTCTGTCGATGAGCAGTTCTTC.

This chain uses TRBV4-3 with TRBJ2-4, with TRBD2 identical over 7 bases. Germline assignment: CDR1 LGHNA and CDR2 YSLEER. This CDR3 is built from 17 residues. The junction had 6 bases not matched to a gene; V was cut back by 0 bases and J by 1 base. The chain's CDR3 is CASSQDMAGVAKNIQYF. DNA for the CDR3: TGCGCCAGCAGCCAAGATATGGCGGGAGTGGCCAAAAACATTCAGTACTTC.

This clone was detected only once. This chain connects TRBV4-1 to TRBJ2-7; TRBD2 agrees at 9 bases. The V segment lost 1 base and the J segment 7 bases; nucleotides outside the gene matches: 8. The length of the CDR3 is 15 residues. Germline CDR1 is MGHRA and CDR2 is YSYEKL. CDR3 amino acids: CASSQGGGRAREQYF. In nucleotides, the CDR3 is TGCGCCAGCAGCCAAGGAGGCGGGAGGGCGCGGGAGCAGTACTTC.

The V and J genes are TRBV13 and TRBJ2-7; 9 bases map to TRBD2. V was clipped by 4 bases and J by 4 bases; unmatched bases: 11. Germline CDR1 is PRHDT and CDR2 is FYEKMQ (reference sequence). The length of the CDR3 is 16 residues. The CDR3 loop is CASSSRGVAGVYEQYF. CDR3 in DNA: TGTGCCAGCAGCTCCCGGGGGGTAGCGGGAGTGTACGAGCAGTACTTC.